These 3 T cell receptor beta chains share one sample of origin, sequenced in a study of CD8 T cells in Susac syndrome. The authors reverse transcribed roughly 0.5 to 1 ug RNA with random hexamers. MiXCR, run by TCRdb on the immunoSEQ multiplex PCR reads, gives a single entry per CDR3 protein. The sample has approximately 100,000 distinct CDR3 sequences; roughly 97% are singletons. Sequencing input: CD4+ T cells from PBMCs. The origin of the receptors is a human donor in good health.

The chain joins TRBV19 to TRBJ1-4, with D possibly matching TRBD1 (6 bases). This CDR3 spans 14 amino acids. V lost 7 bases and J lost 1, with 10 bases in between. Germline CDR1 and CDR2: LNHDA and SQIVND (reference sequence). DNA of the CDR3: TGTGCCAGTACGCCGGGACAAACTAATGAAAAACTGTTTTTT. Encoded protein: CASTPGQTNEKLFF.

This rearrangement joins TRBV29-1 to TRBJ1-1; 8 positions match TRBD1. CDR3 length equals 13 residues. From germline, CDR1 is SQVTM and CDR2 ANQGSEA. Losses at the gene ends were 7 bases for V and 6 bases for J; bases not matched to a gene: 10. The CDR3, as DNA: TGCAGCGCCGTTCCTGGACAGGGTGCTGAAGCTTTCTTT. This sequence encodes CSAVPGQGAEAFF.

The V and J genes are TRBV2 and TRBJ2-6; either TRBD1 or TRBD2 may supply D (5 bases each). Deletions cut 8 bases from V and 4 bases from J, with 9 bases between. The germline V gene encodes CDR1 SNHLY and CDR2 FYNNEI. CDR3 size: 13 residues. The DNA for the CDR3 is TGTGCCAGCGTAGGGGACGGGGCCAACGTCCTGACTTTC. Translated: CASVGDGANVLTF.